The clone carrying this TCR beta chain showed up many times. Time point indicated: newly diagnosed GD, antithyroid drugs for less than 3 months. From RNA extracted from PBMCs, the TCR library was made. Germline CDR1 SGHTA, CDR2 FQGNSA. The CDR3 is made up of 15 amino acids. V was shortened by 5 bases and J by 3 bases, with 14 bases between the two germline ends. The sample belongs to a study of regulatory T cells in long-lasting Graves disease. The authors built TCR beta libraries using iRepertoire HTBI primers and Arm-PCR of CDR3 regions. As handled by the study authors: Identification yielded around 64 TRBV and under 15 TRBJ segments across samples. TCRdb passed the multiplex PCR reads through MiXCR, listing each CDR3 protein once. For this entry, the V and J calls and clone size follow TCRdb and not the study's own pipeline. The table has around 250,000 distinct CDR3 sequences, roughly 18% seen once; the top ten hold 11% to 15%.

This same sample was also taken into another study, of T cells in Graves' hyperthyroidism and ophthalmopathy. From that report: Initially, a first-round RT-PCR of the TCR CDR3 employed the HTBI primer set. The model predicted ophthalmopathy a median approximately seven months before onset.

The V gene is TRBV7-2, the J gene TRBJ2-1; a weak D match, TRBD2 (6 bases). Material: peripheral blood mononuclear cells (PBMCs), obtained at new diagnosis, from a patient treated with antithyroid drugs. The sequence was collected from a woman in her twenties or thirties with Graves disease. The CDR3 region has the DNA TGTGCCAGCAGCCTACCCGGGGACTTCTACAATGAGCAGTTCTTC. This sequence encodes CASSLPGDFYNEQFF.